The present entry profiles one TCR beta chain with its context. Antigen specificity is unknown. Per the germline V gene, CDR1 is DFQATT and CDR2 is SNEGSKA (reference sequence). The length of the CDR3 is 15 residues. The sample is drawn from a study of T cells expressing NK-cell markers. Study in general: Cells sorted as CD3+CD56+NKG2C+, CD3+CD56+NKG2C- and CD3+CD56-NKG2C+ T cells supplied the TCR beta repertoires. HCMV serostatus: seven of eight sequenced donors positive, one negative.

TCRdb re-analyzed the 5' RACE reads; it lists each CDR3 protein once, without DNA. Its table records around 470,000 distinct CDR3 sequences. Regarding the study as a whole: The study found these clonotypes also leading the CD3+CD56-NKG2C+ fraction in a few donors.

The sample was blood T cells: a sorted CD56 or NKG2C T cell subset, CD4+ or CD8+ T cells, or bulk PBMC T cells (not recorded which). The rearrangement joins TRBV20-1 to TRBJ2-3. The sequence derives from a woman aged 50 to 65 in good health. CDR3 residues: CSASDRGRFTDTQYF.